A single sample is the source of the 25 T cell receptor beta chains below, sequenced in a study of Graves' ophthalmopathy and Graves' hyperthyroidism. Scientists amplified the TCR beta CDR3 regions from RNA transcripts. RT-PCR with HTBI primers came first, then second-round multiplex PCR. TCRdb fed the multiplex PCR reads into MiXCR, producing one record per CDR3 protein. This sample yields 450,000 to 600,000 distinct CDR3 sequences, of which under 45% are seen a single time; about 4.1% belongs to the top ten. Input material: peripheral blood or thyroid tissue (not recorded which). These receptors were taken from an adult man with Graves' hyperthyroidism.

This clonotype was detected once. This may stem from a read error, because a much larger clone lies one nucleotide away. The V gene is TRBV6-5, the J gene TRBJ2-7; D gene unclear. The CDR3 consists of 12 residues. The germline gives CDR1 MNHEY, CDR2 SVGAGI. The CDR3 region has the DNA TGTGCCAGCAGTGACACGTACTACGAGCAGTGCTTC. This translates into CASSDTYYEQCF.

This rearrangement joins TRBV7-9 to TRBJ1-4; no clear D gene. CDR1 is SEHNR and CDR2 is FQNEAQ in the germline V gene (reference sequence). The V gene lost 1 base and the J gene lost 0 bases, with 12 bases spanning the gap. The CDR3 extends over 17 amino acids. Here the CDR3 DNA reads TGTGCCAGCAGCTTAGGACTAGCGGGGACAACTAATGAAAAACTGTTTTTT. Protein product: CASSLGLAGTTNEKLFF.

There are a few counts of this clonotype. This chain links TRBV20-1 with TRBJ1-5; a possible D gene is TRBD1 (5 bases). CDR1 is DFQATT and CDR2 is SNEGSKA in the germline V gene (reference sequence). Trimming removed 3 bases at V and 0 bases at J, with 24 bases between. There are 19 residues in the CDR3. The CDR3 DNA is TGCAGTGCTAGGAGAGAAGGGGCTGGATTATCGTATAGCAATCAGCCCCAGCATTTT. Translating it yields CSARREGAGLSYSNQPQHF.

In its sample, this clonotype was seen many times. The rearrangement links TRBV13 to TRBJ2-7; a weak D match, TRBD1 (6 bases). CDR3 length equals 12 residues. The V and J ends lost 5 bases and 4 bases respectively, with 9 bases between them. The germline CDR1 and CDR2 sequences are PRHDT and FYEKMQ (reference sequence). In DNA, the CDR3 is TGTGCCAGCAGCCAACAGGGATACGAGCAGTACTTC. It yields the protein CASSQQGYEQYF.

This clonotype was found a few times. The J gene is TRBJ2-5, the V gene TRBV29-1; 9 bases agree with TRBD1. Germline loops: CDR1 SQVTM, CDR2 ANQGSEA. Losses at the gene ends were 4 bases for V and 9 bases for J; bases not matched to a gene: 15. The CDR3 length is 15 residues. CDR3 DNA: TGCAGCGTTGGCTTTGGGACAGGGATCGGTCAGCCCCAGTACTTC. It specifies CSVGFGTGIGQPQYF.

This clonotype was counted ten times or more. The genes are TRBV12-3 or TRBV12-4 and TRBJ1-5; no reliable D call. V was pared by 6 bases and J by 0 bases, with 9 bases between. The CDR3 is 14 amino acids. CDR3 nucleotides: TGTGCCAGCAGCCTGGGGAATAGCAATCAGCCCCAGCATTTT. This gives the protein CASSLGNSNQPQHF.

This clonotype was observed many times. The chain uses TRBV25-1 and TRBJ2-6; 9 bases map to TRBD1. CDR3 length: 19 amino acids. CDR1 and CDR2 (germline): MGHDK, SYGVNS. Germline trimming cut 5 bases from V and 2 bases from J; bases unmatched to any gene: 13. The CDR3 region has the DNA TGTGCCAGCAGTTTGGGACAGGGCGGAGTGGGACCTGGGGCCAACGTCCTGACTTTC. This codes for CASSLGQGGVGPGANVLTF.

In its sample, this clonotype was seen once. The chain uses TRBV20-1 and TRBJ1-1; 9 bases agree with TRBD1. The CDR3 has 14 residues. CDR1 and CDR2 (germline): DFQATT, SNEGSKA (reference sequence). The V segment lost 1 base and the J segment 11 bases; nucleotides outside the gene matches: 11. The CDR3 protein is CSARGDRAGFAAFF. The CDR3 DNA sequence: TGCAGTGCTAGAGGGGACAGGGCGGGTTTTGCGGCTTTCTTT.

This clonotype was counted at least ten times. This chain joins TRBV10-3 and TRBJ1-1; 8 bases are a match to TRBD1. The CDR3 has 16 amino acids. Trimming at V came to 10 bases and at J to 0 bases, leaving 13 bases not matched to a gene. CDR1 is ENHRY and CDR2 is SYGVKD in the germline V gene. The CDR3 DNA follows: TGTGCCACTTCAGGGGGCGCGGTGGTTATGAACACTGAAGCTTTCTTT. It translates to CATSGGAVVMNTEAFF.

V gene TRBV15 combines with J gene TRBJ2-7; D might be TRBD1 (6 bases). Germline assignment: CDR1 LNHNV and CDR2 YYDKDF (reference sequence). V lost 3 bases and J 2 bases, leaving 14 bases between the germline ends. This CDR3 spans 15 amino acids. The CDR3 nucleotides are TGTGCCACCAGCAGTTACTCGGACAGCCCCTACGAGCAGTACTTC. It specifies CATSSYSDSPYEQYF.

The sample holds many counts of this clonotype. In DNA, the CDR3 is TGTGCCAGCAGCTCCCGGACAGGGAACTACGAGCAGTACTTC. Translated, it gives CASSSRTGNYEQYF. This chain uses TRBV14 with TRBJ2-7; 8 bases fit TRBD1. This CDR3 comprises 14 residues. Losses at the gene ends were 5 bases for V and 3 bases for J; bases not matched to a gene: 6. CDR1 and CDR2 (germline): SGHDN, FVKESK.

This clonotype was counted only a few times. In nucleotides, the CDR3 is TGTGCCAGTAGTATAATCCAGGGACAGGGAGGCAATCAGCCCCAGCATTTT. Protein sequence: CASSIIQGQGGNQPQHF. The rearrangement joins TRBV19 to TRBJ1-5; TRBD1 matches at 9 bases. Germline values: CDR1 LNHDA, CDR2 SQIVND (reference sequence). Trimming cost V 2 bases and J 2 bases; bases outside gene matches: 7. The CDR3 runs 17 residues.

The sample holds one count of this clonotype. This chain joins TRBV5-6 and TRBJ2-7, with 9 positions matching TRBD1. This CDR3 spans 17 amino acids. Germline trimming cut 2 bases from V and 2 bases from J; bases unmatched to any gene: 11. The germline CDR1 and CDR2 sequences are SGHDT and YYEEEE. In DNA form, the CDR3 reads TGTGCCAGCAGCTTTGGCGGGACAGGGAGTTGGACCTACGAGCAGTACTTC. This codes for CASSFGGTGSWTYEQYF.

This chain joins TRBV2 and TRBJ2-7, with 8 bases matching TRBD2. The ends lost 2 bases at V and 7 bases at J; junction bases unmatched: 13. There are 16 residues in the CDR3. Germline V gene data show CDR1 as SNHLY and CDR2 as FYNNEI. The CDR3 spells CASSEPGTRSYNEQYF. DNA for the CDR3: TGTGCCAGCAGTGAACCCGGGACTAGGAGTTACAATGAGCAGTACTTC.

In its sample, this clonotype was seen many times. This chain connects TRBV9 to TRBJ2-7, with TRBD2 as a possible D gene (6 bases). Germline CDR1 SGDLS, CDR2 YYNGEE. The length of the CDR3 is 15 residues. V was cut by 0 bases and J by 2 bases, with 12 bases left in between. The CDR3 loop is CASSVDPGGAYEQYF. In DNA form, the CDR3 reads TGTGCCAGCAGCGTAGATCCCGGGGGAGCCTACGAGCAGTACTTC.

This clonotype was observed at least ten times. This sequence joins TRBV7-9 and TRBJ2-7; D is possibly TRBD1 or TRBD2 (5 bases each). The CDR3 is 15 amino acids. Germline assignment: CDR1 SEHNR and CDR2 FQNEAQ (reference sequence). V shed 5 bases and J shed 5 bases, with 19 bases lying between them. The CDR3 sequence is CASSPPLAGSHEQYF. The DNA of the CDR3 is TGTGCCAGCAGCCCACCCCTGGCAGGGAGCCACGAGCAGTACTTC. The whole variable domain, remainder taken from reference TRBV7-9 and TRBJ2-7, is DTGVSQNPRHKITKRGQNVTFRCDPISEHNRLYWYRQTLGQGPEFLTYFQNEAQLEKSRLLSDRFSAERPKGSFSTLEIQRTEQGDSAMYLCASSPPLAGSHEQYFGPGTRLTVT.

V is TRBV19 and J is TRBJ1-5, with a possible D match to TRBD1 (5 bases). This CDR3 is 16 amino acids long. CDR1 is LNHDA, CDR2 SQIVND, per germline (reference sequence). The V and J ends lost 5 bases and 3 bases respectively, with 17 bases between them. CDR3 in amino acids: CASSSGGGRFNQPQHF. CDR3 bases: TGTGCCAGTAGTTCCGGGGGTGGCAGGTTCAATCAGCCCCAGCATTTT.

At least ten counts were recorded for this clonotype. The genes are TRBV15 and TRBJ2-6; perhaps TRBD1 as D (7 bases). Germline V gene data show CDR1 as LNHNV and CDR2 as YYDKDF (reference sequence). Trimming removed 0 bases at V and 1 base at J, with 13 bases between. The CDR3 spans 18 residues. The CDR3 coding sequence is TGTGCCACCAGCAGAGATAGGGCAGGGGGGTCTGGGGCCAACGTCCTGACTTTC. Translating gives CATSRDRAGGSGANVLTF.

The chain links TRBV7-9 to TRBJ2-7; 16 bases line up with TRBD2. The germline gives CDR1 SEHNR, CDR2 FQNEAQ (reference sequence). Unmatched junction bases numbered 19, after V lost 5 bases and J lost 6 bases. This CDR3 comprises 20 residues. CDR3 protein: CASSPSPGTSGRAWGLEQYF. Written as DNA, the CDR3 is TGTGCCAGCAGCCCATCCCCCGGGACTAGCGGGAGGGCCTGGGGACTCGAGCAGTACTTC.

This clonotype came up many times. The chain employs TRBV20-1 and TRBJ2-5; D might be TRBD1 (5 bases). V lost 1 base, J lost 5 bases, and 11 bases lay in between. Looked up from germline, CDR1 is DFQATT and CDR2 is SNEGSKA (reference sequence). This CDR3 comprises 13 residues. DNA of the CDR3: TGCAGTGCTAGAGTAGCACAGGAGGAGACCCAGTACTTC. Encoded protein: CSARVAQEETQYF.

The chain joins TRBV2 to TRBJ1-2; the D gene is possibly TRBD1 (6 bases). From germline, CDR1 is SNHLY and CDR2 FYNNEI. The ends were cut back, 6 bases at V and 2 bases at J, with 19 bases in the middle. The CDR3 covers 16 residues. The CDR3 DNA sequence: TGTGCCAGCAGCCAAGGGGGGAATCGGATGAACTATGGCTACACCTTC. This sequence encodes CASSQGGNRMNYGYTF.

About this clonotype: A much larger clone lies a single base off, so this may be a read error. V gene TRBV20-1 combines with J gene TRBJ1-5, with D possibly being TRBD1 (6 bases). The CDR3 is made up of 14 amino acids. The germline V and J ends were trimmed by 4 bases and 3 bases, with 13 bases remaining between them. In germline, CDR1 is DFQATT, CDR2 SNEGSKA (reference sequence). The CDR3 sequence is CSAMRTAYNQPQHF. The CDR3 DNA sequence: TGCAGTGCTATGAGGACAGCCTACAATCAGCCCCAGCATTTT.

This chain joins TRBV4-1 and TRBJ1-4; D may be TRBD1 (6 bases). Trimming shortened V by 1 base and J by 6 bases, and 18 bases separated the two germline ends. The germline CDR1 and CDR2 sequences are MGHRA and YSYEKL. The length of the CDR3 is 17 residues. CDR3 amino acids: CASSQVKSGAGDEKLFF. CDR3 DNA sequence: TGCGCCAGCAGCCAAGTTAAGTCGGGGGCCGGGGATGAAAAACTGTTTTTT.

The chain has TRBV10-3 and TRBJ2-6, with 8 bases identical to TRBD1. The assigned J gene may be wrong: the sequence end matches TRBJ2-4 better. The germline CDR1 and CDR2 sequences are ENHRY and SYGVKD. The CDR3 runs 14 residues. This CDR3 is CAISDGQGKNIQYF. The CDR3 region has the DNA TGTGCCATCAGTGATGGACAGGGAAAAAACATTCAGTACTTC.

This clonotype was seen at least ten times. The chain links TRBV5-1 to TRBJ2-5; 10 bases map to TRBD1. Per germline, CDR1 SGHRS and CDR2 YFSETQ. This CDR3 region has 15 residues. Germline trimming cut 7 bases from V and 1 base from J; bases unmatched to any gene: 7. The CDR3 sequence: CASSGTGAGQETQYF. CDR3 sequence (DNA): TGCGCCAGCTCCGGGACAGGGGCCGGCCAAGAGACCCAGTACTTC.